These 27 T cell receptor beta chains were all obtained from the same sample, sequenced in a study of blood T cell repertoires in COVID-19. Here immunoSEQ multiplex PCR was the method, and the copy in TCRdb shows in-frame clones only, minus some. The data show fewer than 200,000 clones, with 88% seen just once and around 25% held by the top ten. Sequenced sample: peripheral blood. These receptors originate from a man in his sixties with acute or convalescent COVID-19.

The chain couples TRBV5-6 to TRBJ2-1; 8 bases fit TRBD2. The CDR3 is 15 residues long. Germline V lookup: CDR1 SGHDT, CDR2 YYEEEE. The V segment lost 4 bases and the J segment 0 bases; nucleotides outside the gene matches: 3. CDR3 protein: CASSTSGLSYNEQFF. The CDR3 nucleotides read TGTGCCAGCAGCACTAGCGGACTCTCCTACAATGAGCAGTTCTTC.

This clone appeared once. This chain links TRBV5-5 with TRBJ1-5; D unclear. Germline V gene lookup returns CDR1 SGHKS and CDR2 YYEKEE (reference sequence). The CDR3 covers 16 residues. Trimming left V 4 bases short and J 0 bases short, with 14 bases between. The CDR3 nucleotides are TGTGCCAGCAGCCCCGCCCCGGGTTATAGCAATCAGCCCCAGCATTTT. Amino acids: CASSPAPGYSNQPQHF.

The rearrangement joins TRBV6-5 to TRBJ2-7, with a weak D call TRBD1 (5 bases). This CDR3 contains 14 residues. Trimming removed 2 bases at V and 1 base at J, with 9 bases between. In germline, CDR1 is MNHEY, CDR2 SVGAGI. The CDR3 is CASSYDQGSYEQYF. In DNA form, the CDR3 reads TGTGCCAGCAGTTACGACCAGGGTTCCTACGAGCAGTACTTC.

The CDR3 DNA reads TGTGCCTGGAGTGTAATGATGACAGGGGTCCCGCGGGGCTACACCTTC. Its protein product is CAWSVMMTGVPRGYTF. The chain is built from TRBV30 and TRBJ1-2, with TRBD1 matching 8 bases. The CDR3 is made up of 16 amino acids. Germline CDR1 and CDR2: GTSNPN and SVGIG (reference sequence). The V segment lost 0 bases and the J segment 8 bases; nucleotides outside the gene matches: 14.

The V gene is TRBV5-6, the J gene TRBJ2-2; TRBD2 might be the D (6 bases). In germline, CDR1 is SGHDT, CDR2 YYEEEE. CDR3 length: 16 residues. Trimming left V 4 bases short and J 2 bases short, with 15 bases between. The DNA of the CDR3 is TGTGCCAGCAGCACGGGACTTAGGACTAACACCGGGGAGCTGTTTTTT. It encodes CASSTGLRTNTGELFF.

The chain couples TRBV4-3 to TRBJ2-1, with D tentatively TRBD1 (6 bases). The CDR3 sequence is 17 residues long. V was cut by 0 bases and J by 4 bases, with 16 bases left in between. CDR1 is LGHNA and CDR2 is YSLEER in the germline V gene. The DNA of the CDR3 is TGCGCCAGCAGCCAAGATGTGCGGAGGACAGCGTACAATGAGCAGTTCTTC. Translation: CASSQDVRRTAYNEQFF.

The chain combines TRBV15 with TRBJ2-5, with a weak D call TRBD1 (7 bases). V lost 4 bases to trimming and J lost 5 bases, with 11 bases between them. This CDR3 comprises 13 residues. CDR1 and CDR2 (germline): LNHNV, YYDKDF (reference sequence). The CDR3: CATSIQGGETQYF. CDR3 nucleotide sequence: TGTGCCACCAGCATTCAGGGGGGTGAGACCCAGTACTTC.

This clone was detected once. The genes are TRBV4-1 and TRBJ2-7, with TRBD1 matching 8 bases. This CDR3 contains 15 residues. Germline-derived CDR1 and CDR2 are MGHRA and YSYEKL. The junction had 6 bases not matched to a gene; V was cut back by 1 base and J by 4 bases. CDR3 sequence: CASSQVFRQGYEQYF. Here the CDR3 DNA reads TGCGCCAGCAGCCAAGTTTTCAGACAGGGGTACGAGCAGTACTTC.

The chain carries TRBV27 and TRBJ2-1; 7 bases align to TRBD1. The length of the CDR3 is 13 residues. The J segment lost 10 bases and the V segment lost 5 bases, leaving 8 bases of the junction unmatched. The germline V gene has CDR1 MNHEY and CDR2 SMNVEV (reference sequence). CDR3: CASSLGTAVEQFF. The CDR3 nucleotides are TGTGCCAGCAGTCTCGGGACAGCCGTCGAGCAGTTCTTC.

This sequence joins TRBV27 and TRBJ2-3; 9 nucleotides match TRBD1. The germline V gene has CDR1 MNHEY and CDR2 SMNVEV (reference sequence). The V segment lost 2 bases and the J segment 4 bases; nucleotides outside the gene matches: 16. This CDR3 contains 19 residues. The CDR3 coding sequence is TGTGCCAGCAGTTTAGACCCTTTAGGGACAGGGAATTCGGCAGATACGCAGTATTTT. Amino acids: CASSLDPLGTGNSADTQYF.

J is TRBJ2-5 and V is TRBV5-1; 9 bases are shared with TRBD1. In germline, CDR1 is SGHRS, CDR2 YFSETQ. CDR3 length equals 15 residues. V lost 1 base to trimming and J lost 2 bases; unmatched junction nucleotides: 3. CDR3 nucleotides: TGCGCCAGCAGCTTGATGGGACAGGGTCAAGAGACCCAGTACTTC. Translated, it gives CASSLMGQGQETQYF.

The V call is TRBV6-6, the J call TRBJ2-2, with 11 bases fitting TRBD2. V was pared by 6 bases and J by 5 bases, with 5 bases of the junction left unmatched. CDR1 and CDR2 from the germline V gene are MNHNY and SVGAGI (reference sequence). The CDR3 consists of 15 residues. This chain's CDR3 is CASSLSGGGTGELFF. The CDR3 DNA is TGTGCCAGCAGCCTTAGCGGGGGGGGAACCGGGGAGCTGTTTTTT.

The chain has TRBV15 and TRBJ1-3, with D uncertain. The ends were cut back, 3 bases at V and 2 bases at J, with 14 bases in the middle. The CDR3 is made up of 16 amino acids. Germline lookup yields CDR1 LNHNV and CDR2 YYDKDF (reference sequence). The CDR3: CATSRGGSTPGNTIYF. The CDR3 nucleotides read TGTGCCACCAGCAGGGGAGGCTCGACTCCTGGAAACACCATATATTTT.

V gene TRBV12-3 or TRBV12-4 combines with J gene TRBJ2-5, with D uncertain. Trimming took 6 bases from V and 7 from J, leaving 12 bases between them. This CDR3 has 12 amino acids. CDR3 region: CASRVPSGTQYF. The DNA for the CDR3 is TGTGCCAGCAGGGTTCCGAGTGGGACCCAGTACTTC.

CDR3 in DNA: TGTGCCAGTAGTATCATGGTACGGACAGGGGATGAGCAGTTCTTC. It translates to CASSIMVRTGDEQFF. This chain joins TRBV19 and TRBJ2-1, with TRBD1 matching over 9 bases. Germline CDR1 reads LNHDA; CDR2 reads SQIVND (reference sequence). The CDR3 consists of 15 residues. V trimming: 3 bases; J trimming: 8 bases; junction bases outside the gene matches: 8.

This clone showed up just once. The rearrangement links TRBV6-1 to TRBJ1-2, with TRBD1 identical over 8 bases. The CDR3 loop spans 15 amino acids. Germline V CDR1 and CDR2: MNHNS, SASEGT. V lost 10 bases, J lost 6 bases, and 16 bases stayed unmatched. The CDR3 DNA reads as TGTGCCACCTTGGATCCGTACAGGGGGAGTAATGGCTACACCTTC. Translating gives CATLDPYRGSNGYTF.

V is TRBV19 and J is TRBJ2-6; possible D gene TRBD1, 5 bases. V lost 6 bases and J lost 0, with 12 bases in between. Germline loops: CDR1 LNHDA, CDR2 SQIVND (reference sequence). There are 16 residues in the CDR3. DNA of the CDR3: TGTGCCAGTAGCACCTTGGGGCTCTCTGGGGCCAACGTCCTGACTTTC. Translation gives CASSTLGLSGANVLTF.

The V call is TRBV19, the J call TRBJ1-5; D is ambiguous. Per germline, CDR1 LNHDA and CDR2 SQIVND (reference sequence). The germline V and J ends were trimmed by 3 bases and 2 bases, with 14 bases remaining between them. This CDR3 has 16 residues. CDR3 in amino acids: CASSMRRAAGNQPQHF. CDR3 nucleotide sequence: TGTGCCAGTAGTATGAGGAGGGCAGCTGGCAATCAGCCCCAGCATTTT.

V and J are TRBV7-3 and TRBJ2-2; 11 nucleotides align to TRBD1. The CDR3 runs 14 residues. V lost 6 bases and J lost 5; bases outside the gene matches: 2. Germline V gives CDR1 SGHTA, CDR2 FQGTGA. The chain's CDR3 is CASSGTGGTGELFF. DNA of the CDR3: TGTGCCAGCAGTGGGACAGGGGGGACCGGGGAGCTGTTTTTT.

This chain links TRBV11-2 with TRBJ2-5, with 7 bases lining up with TRBD1. There are 16 residues in the CDR3. CDR1 and CDR2 from the germline V gene are SGHAT and FQNNGV. The J segment lost 1 base and the V segment lost 5 bases, leaving 10 bases of the junction unmatched. CDR3 sequence (DNA): TGTGCCAGCAGCCTGGGACAGAGGGTGATCCAAGAGACCCAGTACTTC. This translates into CASSLGQRVIQETQYF.

The rearrangement joins TRBV24-1 to TRBJ1-2; no definite D call. V lost 4 bases, J lost 3 bases, and 2 bases lay in between. The CDR3 runs 11 residues. Germline CDR1 and CDR2: KGHDR and SFDVKD. The CDR3 region is CATSDDYGYTF. The CDR3 nucleotides read TGTGCCACCAGTGACGACTATGGCTACACCTTC.

Only one count was recorded for this clone. The gene calls are TRBV7-2 and TRBJ1-4; D unclear. The CDR3 covers 14 residues. With 3 bases removed from V and 0 bases from J, the gap between germline ends came to 5 bases. Germline CDR1 and CDR2: SGHTA and FQGNSA. The CDR3 loop reads CASSFESTNEKLFF. DNA of the CDR3: TGTGCCAGCAGCTTTGAGTCAACTAATGAAAAACTGTTTTTT.

A few counts support this clone. The rearrangement uses TRBV3-1 (or the pseudogene TRBV3-2) and TRBJ2-3; D not resolved. This CDR3 has 13 residues. The ends were cut back, 4 bases at V and 4 bases at J, with 9 bases in the middle. CDR1 and CDR2 from the germline V gene are LGHDT and YNNKEL (reference sequence). CDR3 sequence: CASSPVLPDTQYF. The CDR3 nucleotides read TGTGCCAGCAGCCCCGTTCTCCCAGATACGCAGTATTTT.

The chain links TRBV19 to TRBJ1-1; D gene ambiguous. Trimming pared 5 bases from V and 4 bases from J, leaving 11 bases between. Germline values: CDR1 LNHDA, CDR2 SQIVND (reference sequence). This CDR3 spans 13 amino acids. The DNA of the CDR3 is TGTGCCAGTAGTCCCGCCACGGGCACTGAAGCTTTCTTT. It encodes CASSPATGTEAFF.

V usage is TRBV6-5 and J usage is TRBJ1-1, with 9 nucleotides matching TRBD1. Germline V CDR1 and CDR2: MNHEY, SVGAGI. V lost 10 bases, J lost 0 bases, and 9 bases stayed unmatched. This CDR3 is 15 amino acids long. DNA of the CDR3: TGTGCCACCTCCCGGACAGGGGTAATGAACACTGAAGCTTTCTTT. Protein: CATSRTGVMNTEAFF.

V and J are TRBV6-5 and TRBJ2-2; a possible D gene is TRBD1 (6 bases). The CDR3 consists of 15 residues. Germline CDR1 and CDR2: MNHEY and SVGAGI. Trimming left V 2 bases short and J 4 bases short, with 11 bases between. The CDR3 here is CASSYQAGVTGELFF. The CDR3 coding sequence is TGTGCCAGCAGTTACCAAGCAGGGGTCACCGGGGAGCTGTTTTTT.

The V and J genes are TRBV2 and TRBJ1-5; a possible D gene is TRBD1 (5 bases). Trimming left V 4 bases short and J 6 bases short, with 13 bases between. CDR1 is SNHLY, CDR2 FYNNEI, per germline. The CDR3 length is 14 residues. The chain's CDR3 is CASSGWRGGQPQHF. The CDR3 nucleotides are TGTGCCAGCAGTGGTTGGAGGGGCGGTCAGCCCCAGCATTTT.